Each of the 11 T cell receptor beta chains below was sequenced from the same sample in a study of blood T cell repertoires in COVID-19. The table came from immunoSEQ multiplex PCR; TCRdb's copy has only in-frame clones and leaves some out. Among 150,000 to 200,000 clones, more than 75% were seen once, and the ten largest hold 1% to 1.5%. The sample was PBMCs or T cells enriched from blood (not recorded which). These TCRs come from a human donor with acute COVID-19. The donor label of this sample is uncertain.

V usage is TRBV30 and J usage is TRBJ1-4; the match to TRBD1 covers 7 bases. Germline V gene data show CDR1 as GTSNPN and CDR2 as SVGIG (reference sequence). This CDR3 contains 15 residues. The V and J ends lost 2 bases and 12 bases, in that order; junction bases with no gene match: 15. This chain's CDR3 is CAWSLVDRAHGELFF. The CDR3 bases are TGTGCCTGGAGTCTAGTTGACAGGGCCCACGGGGAACTGTTTTTT.

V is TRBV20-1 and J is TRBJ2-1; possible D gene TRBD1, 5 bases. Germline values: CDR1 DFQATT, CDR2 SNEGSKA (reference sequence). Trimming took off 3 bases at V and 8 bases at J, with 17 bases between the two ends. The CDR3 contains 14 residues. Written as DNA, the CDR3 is TGCAGTGCTAGTTTTGGGGCAAGAGGCGATGAGCAGTTCTTC. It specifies CSASFGARGDEQFF.

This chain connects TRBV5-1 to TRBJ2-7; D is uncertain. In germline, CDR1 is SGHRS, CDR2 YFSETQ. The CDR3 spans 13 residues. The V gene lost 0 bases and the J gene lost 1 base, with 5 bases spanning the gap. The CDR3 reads CASSLASSYEQYF. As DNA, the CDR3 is TGCGCCAGCAGCTTGGCCAGTTCCTACGAGCAGTACTTC.

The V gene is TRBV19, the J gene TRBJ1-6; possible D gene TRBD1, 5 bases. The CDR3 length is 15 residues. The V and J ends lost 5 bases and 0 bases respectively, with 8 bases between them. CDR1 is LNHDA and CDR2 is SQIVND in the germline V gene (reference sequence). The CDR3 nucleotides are TGTGCCAGTAGTCGAGACAGCTCCTATAATTCACCCCTCCACTTT. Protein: CASSRDSSYNSPLHF. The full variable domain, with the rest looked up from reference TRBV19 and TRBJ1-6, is DGGITQSPKYLFRKEGQNVTLSCEQNLNHDAMYWYRQDPGQGLRLIYYSQIVNDFQKGDIAEGYSVSREKKESFPLTVTSAQKNPTAFYLCASSRDSSYNSPLHFGNGTRLTVT.

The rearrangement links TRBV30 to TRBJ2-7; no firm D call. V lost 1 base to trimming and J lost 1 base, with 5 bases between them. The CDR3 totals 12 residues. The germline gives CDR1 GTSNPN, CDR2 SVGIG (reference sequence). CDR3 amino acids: CAWSAGSYEQYF. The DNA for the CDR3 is TGTGCCTGGAGTGCCGGGTCCTACGAGCAGTACTTC. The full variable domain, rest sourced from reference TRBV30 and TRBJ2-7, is SQTIHQWPATLVQPVGSPLSLECTVEGTSNPNLYWYRQAAGRGLQLLFYSVGIGQISSEVPQNLSASRPQDRQFILSSKKLLLSDSGFYLCAWSAGSYEQYFGPGTRLTVT.

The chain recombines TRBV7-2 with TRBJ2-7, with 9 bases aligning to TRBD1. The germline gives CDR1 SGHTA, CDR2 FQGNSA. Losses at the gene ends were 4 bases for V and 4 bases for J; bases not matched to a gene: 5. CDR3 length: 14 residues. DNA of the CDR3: TGTGCCAGCAGCTCGACAGGGGGGAAGTACGAGCAGTACTTC. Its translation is CASSSTGGKYEQYF.

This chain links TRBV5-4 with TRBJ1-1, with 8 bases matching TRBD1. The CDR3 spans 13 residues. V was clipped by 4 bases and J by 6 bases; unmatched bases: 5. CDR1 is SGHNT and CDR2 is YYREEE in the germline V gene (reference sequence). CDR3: CASSRTGLAEAFF. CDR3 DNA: TGTGCCAGCAGCCGGACAGGGTTAGCTGAAGCTTTCTTT.

The CDR3 nucleotides read TGCAGCGTTGTCACTCCCAGGGGAGAGGAGACCCAGTACTTC. This gives the protein CSVVTPRGEETQYF. V and J are TRBV29-1 and TRBJ2-5, with D possibly matching TRBD1 (6 bases). V was shortened by 4 bases and J by 5 bases, with 17 bases between the two germline ends. Germline-derived CDR1 and CDR2 are SQVTM and ANQGSEA. The CDR3 extends over 14 amino acids.

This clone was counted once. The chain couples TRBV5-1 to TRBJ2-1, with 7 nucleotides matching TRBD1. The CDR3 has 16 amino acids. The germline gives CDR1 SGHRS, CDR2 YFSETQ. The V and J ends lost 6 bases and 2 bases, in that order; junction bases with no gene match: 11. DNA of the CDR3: TGCGCCAGCAACCCCCTCCCGGGACAGACCTACAATGAGCAGTTCTTC. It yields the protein CASNPLPGQTYNEQFF. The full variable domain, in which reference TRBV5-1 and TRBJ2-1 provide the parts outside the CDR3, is KAGVTQTPRYLIKTRGQQVTLSCSPISGHRSVSWYQQTPGQGLQFLFEYFSETQRNKGNFPGRFSGRQFSNSRSEMNVSTLELGDSALYLCASNPLPGQTYNEQFFGPGTRLTVL.

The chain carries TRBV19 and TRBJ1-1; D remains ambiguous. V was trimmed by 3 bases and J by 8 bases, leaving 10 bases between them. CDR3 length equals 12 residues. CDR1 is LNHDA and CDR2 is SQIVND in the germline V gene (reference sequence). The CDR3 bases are TGTGCCAGTAGTATCGGGGAACTCGAAGCTTTCTTT. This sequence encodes CASSIGELEAFF.

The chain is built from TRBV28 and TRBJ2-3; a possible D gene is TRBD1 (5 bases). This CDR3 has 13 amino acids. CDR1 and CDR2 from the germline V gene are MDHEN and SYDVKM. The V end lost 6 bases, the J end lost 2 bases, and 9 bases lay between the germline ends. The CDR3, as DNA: TGTGCCAGCAGGGACACCACCACAGATACGCAGTATTTT. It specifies CASRDTTTDTQYF.